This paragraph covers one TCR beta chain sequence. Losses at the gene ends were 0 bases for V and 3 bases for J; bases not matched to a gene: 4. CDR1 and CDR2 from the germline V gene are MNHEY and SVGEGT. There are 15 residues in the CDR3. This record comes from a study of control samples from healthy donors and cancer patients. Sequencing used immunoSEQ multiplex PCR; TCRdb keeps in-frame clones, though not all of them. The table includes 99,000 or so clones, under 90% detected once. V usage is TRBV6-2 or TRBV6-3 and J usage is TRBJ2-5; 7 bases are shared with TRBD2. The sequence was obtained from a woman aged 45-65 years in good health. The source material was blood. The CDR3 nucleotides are TGTGCCAGCAGTTACTCGCCAGCGGGGAAAGAGACCCAGTACTTC. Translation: CASSYSPAGKETQYF.